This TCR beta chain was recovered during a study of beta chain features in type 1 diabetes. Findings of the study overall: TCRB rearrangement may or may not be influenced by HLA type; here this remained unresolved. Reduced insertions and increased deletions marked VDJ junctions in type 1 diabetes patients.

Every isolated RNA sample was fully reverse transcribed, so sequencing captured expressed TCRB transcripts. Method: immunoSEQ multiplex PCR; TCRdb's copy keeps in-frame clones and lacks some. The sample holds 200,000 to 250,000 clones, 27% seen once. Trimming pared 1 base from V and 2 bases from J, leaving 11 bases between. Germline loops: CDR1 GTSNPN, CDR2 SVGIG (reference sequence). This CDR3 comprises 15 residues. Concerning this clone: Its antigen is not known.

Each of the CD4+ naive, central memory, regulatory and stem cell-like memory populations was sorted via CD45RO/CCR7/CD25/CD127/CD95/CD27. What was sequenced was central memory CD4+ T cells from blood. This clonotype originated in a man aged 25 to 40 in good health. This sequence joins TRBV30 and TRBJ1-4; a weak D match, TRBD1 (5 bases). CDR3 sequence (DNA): TGTGCCTGGAGTGCCATGGCAGGGACTAATGAAAAACTGTTTTTT. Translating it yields CAWSAMAGTNEKLFF. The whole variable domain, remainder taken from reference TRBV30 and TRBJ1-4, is SQTIHQWPATLVQPVGSPLSLECTVEGTSNPNLYWYRQAAGRGLQLLFYSVGIGQISSEVPQNLSASRPQDRQFILSSKKLLLSDSGFYLCAWSAMAGTNEKLFFGSGTQLSVL.